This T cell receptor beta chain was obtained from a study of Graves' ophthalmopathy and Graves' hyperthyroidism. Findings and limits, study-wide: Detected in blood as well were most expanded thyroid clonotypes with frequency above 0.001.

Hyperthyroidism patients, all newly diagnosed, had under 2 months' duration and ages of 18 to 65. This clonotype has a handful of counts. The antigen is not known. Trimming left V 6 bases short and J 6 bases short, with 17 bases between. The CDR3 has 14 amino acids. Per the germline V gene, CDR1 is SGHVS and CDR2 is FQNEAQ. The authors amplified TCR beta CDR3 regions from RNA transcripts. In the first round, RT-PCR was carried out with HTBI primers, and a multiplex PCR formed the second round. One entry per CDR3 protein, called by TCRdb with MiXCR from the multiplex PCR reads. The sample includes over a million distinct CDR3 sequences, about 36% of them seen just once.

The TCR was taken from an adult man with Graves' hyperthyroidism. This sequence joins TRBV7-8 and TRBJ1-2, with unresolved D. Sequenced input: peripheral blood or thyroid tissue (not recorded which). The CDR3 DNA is TGTGCCAGCAGTTTGGTCCAGGATGTTAATGGCTACACCTTC. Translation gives CASSLVQDVNGYTF.